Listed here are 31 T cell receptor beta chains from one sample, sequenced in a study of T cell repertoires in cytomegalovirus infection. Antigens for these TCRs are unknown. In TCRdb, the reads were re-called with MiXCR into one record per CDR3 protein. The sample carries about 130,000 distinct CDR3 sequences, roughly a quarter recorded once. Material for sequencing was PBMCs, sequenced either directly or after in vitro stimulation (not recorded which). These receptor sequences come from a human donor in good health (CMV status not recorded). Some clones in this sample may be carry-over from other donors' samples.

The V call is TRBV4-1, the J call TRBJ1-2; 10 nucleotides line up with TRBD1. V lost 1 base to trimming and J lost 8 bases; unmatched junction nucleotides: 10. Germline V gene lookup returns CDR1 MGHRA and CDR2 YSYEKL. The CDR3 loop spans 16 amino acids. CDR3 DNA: TGCGCCAGCAGCCAAGTAGGGGACAGGGGCGTGTGGGGCTACACCTTC. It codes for CASSQVGDRGVWGYTF.

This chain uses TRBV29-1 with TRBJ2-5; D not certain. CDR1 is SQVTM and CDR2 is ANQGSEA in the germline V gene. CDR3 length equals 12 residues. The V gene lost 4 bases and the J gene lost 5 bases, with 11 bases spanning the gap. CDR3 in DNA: TGCAGCGTTGGGTACGGTGGGGAGACCCAGTACTTC. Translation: CSVGYGGETQYF.

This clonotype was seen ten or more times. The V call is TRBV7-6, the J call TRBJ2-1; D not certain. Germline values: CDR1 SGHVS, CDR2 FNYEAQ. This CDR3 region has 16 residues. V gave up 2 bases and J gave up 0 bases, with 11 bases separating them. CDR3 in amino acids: CASSLKVPGSYNEQFF. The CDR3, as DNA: TGTGCCAGCAGCTTAAAAGTGCCTGGCTCCTACAATGAGCAGTTCTTC.

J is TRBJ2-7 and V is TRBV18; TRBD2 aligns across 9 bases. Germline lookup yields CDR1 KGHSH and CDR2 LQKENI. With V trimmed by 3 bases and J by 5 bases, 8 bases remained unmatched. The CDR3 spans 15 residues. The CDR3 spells CASSPVAGAKDEQYF. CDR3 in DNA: TGTGCCAGCTCACCCGTAGCGGGAGCGAAGGACGAGCAGTACTTC.

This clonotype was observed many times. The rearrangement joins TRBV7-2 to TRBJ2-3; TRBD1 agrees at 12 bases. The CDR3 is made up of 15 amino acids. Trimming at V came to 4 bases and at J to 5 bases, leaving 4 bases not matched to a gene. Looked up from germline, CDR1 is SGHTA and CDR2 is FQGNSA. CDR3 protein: CASSSGQGAIDTQYF. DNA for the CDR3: TGTGCCAGCAGCTCGGGACAGGGGGCTATAGATACGCAGTATTTT.

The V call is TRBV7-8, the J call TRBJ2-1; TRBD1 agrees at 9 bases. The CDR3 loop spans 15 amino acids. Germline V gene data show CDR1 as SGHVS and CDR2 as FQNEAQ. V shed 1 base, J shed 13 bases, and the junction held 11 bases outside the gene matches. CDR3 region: CASSLGRTGDKLQFF. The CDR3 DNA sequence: TGTGCCAGCAGCTTAGGAAGGACAGGGGACAAACTCCAGTTCTTC.

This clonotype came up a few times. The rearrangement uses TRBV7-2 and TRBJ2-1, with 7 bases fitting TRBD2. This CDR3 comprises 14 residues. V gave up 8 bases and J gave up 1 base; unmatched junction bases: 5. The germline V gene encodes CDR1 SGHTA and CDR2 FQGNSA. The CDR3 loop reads CASGPSGSYNEQFF. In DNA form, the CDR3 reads TGTGCCAGCGGGCCTAGCGGTTCCTACAATGAGCAGTTCTTC.

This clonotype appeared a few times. The CDR3 reads CASSEMKVMSYEQYV. Here the CDR3 DNA reads TGTGCCAGCAGTGAAATGAAGGTTATGTCCTACGAGCAGTACGTC. The chain has TRBV2 and TRBJ2-7, with D unresolved. V lost 2 bases, J lost 1 base, and 12 bases lay in between. CDR1 and CDR2 (germline): SNHLY, FYNNEI. The CDR3 runs to 15 residues.

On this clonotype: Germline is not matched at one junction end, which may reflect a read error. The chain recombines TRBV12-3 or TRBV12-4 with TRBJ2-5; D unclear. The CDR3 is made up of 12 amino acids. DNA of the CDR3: TGTGCCAGCAGTTTACCCGGAAGGACCCAGTCCTTC. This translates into CASSLPGRTQSF.

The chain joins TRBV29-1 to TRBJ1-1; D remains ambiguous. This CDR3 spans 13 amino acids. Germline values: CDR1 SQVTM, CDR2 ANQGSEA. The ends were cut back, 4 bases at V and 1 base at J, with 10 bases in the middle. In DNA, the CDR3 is TGCAGCGTTGCCAGCTCGTGGAACACTGAAGCTTTCTTT. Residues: CSVASSWNTEAFF.

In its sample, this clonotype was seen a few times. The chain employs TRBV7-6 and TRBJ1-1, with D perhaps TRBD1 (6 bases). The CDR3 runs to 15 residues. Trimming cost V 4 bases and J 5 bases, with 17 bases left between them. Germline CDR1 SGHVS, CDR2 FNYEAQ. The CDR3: CASSSLGGGRTEAFF. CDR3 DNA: TGTGCCAGCAGCTCCTTGGGGGGGGGCCGGACTGAAGCTTTCTTT.

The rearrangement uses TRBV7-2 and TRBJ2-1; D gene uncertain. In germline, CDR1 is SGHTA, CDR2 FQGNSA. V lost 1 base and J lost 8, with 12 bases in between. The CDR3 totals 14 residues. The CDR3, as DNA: TGTGCCAGCAGCTTAGATCGGCGGAGTGATGAGCAGTTCTTC. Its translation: CASSLDRRSDEQFF.

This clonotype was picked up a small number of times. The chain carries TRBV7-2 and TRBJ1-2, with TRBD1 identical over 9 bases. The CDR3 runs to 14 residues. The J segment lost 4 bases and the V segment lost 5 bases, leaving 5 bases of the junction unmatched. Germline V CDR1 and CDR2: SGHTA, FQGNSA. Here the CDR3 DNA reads TGTGCCAGCAGCACTGACAGGGGGGTCTATGGCTACACCTTC. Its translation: CASSTDRGVYGYTF.

The CDR3 coding sequence is TGTGCCACCGCCATTCCACAGGGAAGGCGGGAGGGAGACAATGAGCAGTTCTTC. It specifies CATAIPQGRREGDNEQFF. The rearrangement links TRBV15 to TRBJ2-1, with 9 positions matching TRBD2. Germline V gene data show CDR1 as LNHNV and CDR2 as YYDKDF (reference sequence). This CDR3 comprises 18 residues. V shed 8 bases, J shed 5 bases, and the junction held 19 bases outside the gene matches.

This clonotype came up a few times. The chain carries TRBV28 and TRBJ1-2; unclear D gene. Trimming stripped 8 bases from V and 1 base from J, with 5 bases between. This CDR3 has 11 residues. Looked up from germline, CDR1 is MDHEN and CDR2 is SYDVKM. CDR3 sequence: CASSNNYGYTF. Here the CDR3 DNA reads TGTGCCAGCTCTAATAACTATGGCTACACCTTC.

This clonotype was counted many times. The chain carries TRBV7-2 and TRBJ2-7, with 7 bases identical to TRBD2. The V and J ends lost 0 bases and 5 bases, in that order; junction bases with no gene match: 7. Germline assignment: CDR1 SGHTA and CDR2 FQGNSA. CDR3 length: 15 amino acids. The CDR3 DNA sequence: TGTGCCAGCAGCTTAGCGGGGGGGATGGGCCACGAGCAGTACTTC. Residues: CASSLAGGMGHEQYF.

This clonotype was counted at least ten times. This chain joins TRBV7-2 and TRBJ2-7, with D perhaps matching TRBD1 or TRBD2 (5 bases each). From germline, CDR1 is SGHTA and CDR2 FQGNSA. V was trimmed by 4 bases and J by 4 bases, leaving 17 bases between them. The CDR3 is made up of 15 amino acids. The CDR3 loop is CASSSIGTSQYEQYF. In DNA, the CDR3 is TGTGCCAGCAGCTCGATCGGGACGTCACAATACGAGCAGTACTTC. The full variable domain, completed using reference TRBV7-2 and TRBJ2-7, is GAGVSQSPSNKVTEKGKDVELRCDPISGHTALYWYRQSLGQGLEFLIYFQGNSAPDKSGLPSDRFSAERTGGSVSTLTIQRTQQEDSAVYLCASSSIGTSQYEQYFGPGTRLTVT.

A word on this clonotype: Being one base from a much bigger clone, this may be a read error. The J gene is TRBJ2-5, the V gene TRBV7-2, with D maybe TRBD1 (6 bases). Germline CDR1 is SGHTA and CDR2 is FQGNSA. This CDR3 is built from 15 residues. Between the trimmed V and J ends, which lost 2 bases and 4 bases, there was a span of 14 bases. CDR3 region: CTSSLNRVGGETQYF. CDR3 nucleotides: TGTACCAGCAGCTTAAACAGGGTTGGTGGAGAGACCCAGTACTTC. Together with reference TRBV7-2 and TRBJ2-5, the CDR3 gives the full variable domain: GAGVSQSPSNKVTEKGKDVELRCDPISGHTALYWYRQSLGQGLEFLIYFQGNSAPDKSGLPSDRFSAERTGGSVSTLTIQRTQQEDSAVYLCTSSLNRVGGETQYFGPGTRLLVL.

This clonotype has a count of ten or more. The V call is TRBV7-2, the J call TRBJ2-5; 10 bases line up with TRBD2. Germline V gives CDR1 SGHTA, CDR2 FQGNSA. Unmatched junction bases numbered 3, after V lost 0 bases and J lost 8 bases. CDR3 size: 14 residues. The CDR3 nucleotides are TGTGCCAGCAGCTTAGCGTCTAGCGGGAGAACCCAGTACTTC. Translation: CASSLASSGRTQYF.

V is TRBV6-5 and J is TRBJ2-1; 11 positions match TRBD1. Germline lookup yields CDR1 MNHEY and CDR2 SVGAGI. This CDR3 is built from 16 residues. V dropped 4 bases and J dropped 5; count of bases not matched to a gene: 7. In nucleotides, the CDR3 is TGTGCCAGCAGTTTCACCGGACAGGGGGCGGACAATGAGCAGTTCTTC. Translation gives CASSFTGQGADNEQFF.

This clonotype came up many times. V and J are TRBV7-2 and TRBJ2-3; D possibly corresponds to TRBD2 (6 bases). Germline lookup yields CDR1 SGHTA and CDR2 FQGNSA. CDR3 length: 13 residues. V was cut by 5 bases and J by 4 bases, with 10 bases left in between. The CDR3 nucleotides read TGTGCCAGCAGCAAGGACTACCCAGATACGCAGTATTTT. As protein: CASSKDYPDTQYF.

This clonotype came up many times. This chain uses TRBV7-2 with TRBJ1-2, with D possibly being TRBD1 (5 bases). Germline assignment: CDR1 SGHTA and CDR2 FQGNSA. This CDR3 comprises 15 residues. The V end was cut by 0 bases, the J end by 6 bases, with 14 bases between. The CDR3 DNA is TGTGCCAGCAGCTTAGCAGGGGCAACCATCGATGGCTACACCTTC. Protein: CASSLAGATIDGYTF.

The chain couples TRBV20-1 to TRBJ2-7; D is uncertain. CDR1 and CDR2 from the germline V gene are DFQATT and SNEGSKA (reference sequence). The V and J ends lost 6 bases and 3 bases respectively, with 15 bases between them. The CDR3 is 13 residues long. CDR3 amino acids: CSAQVLRSYEQYF. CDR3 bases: TGCAGTGCCCAAGTCTTACGCAGCTACGAGCAGTACTTC.

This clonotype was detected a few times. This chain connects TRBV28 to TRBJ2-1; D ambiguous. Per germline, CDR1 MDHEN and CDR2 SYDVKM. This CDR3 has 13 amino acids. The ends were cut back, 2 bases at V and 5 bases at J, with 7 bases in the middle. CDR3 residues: CASSLTSNNEQFF. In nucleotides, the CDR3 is TGTGCCAGCAGTTTAACGAGCAACAATGAGCAGTTCTTC. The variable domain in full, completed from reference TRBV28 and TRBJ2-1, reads DVKVTQSSRYLVKRTGEKVFLECVQDMDHENMFWYRQDPGLGLRLIYFSYDVKMKEKGDIPEGYSVSREKKERFSLILESASTNQTSMYLCASSLTSNNEQFFGPGTRLTVL.

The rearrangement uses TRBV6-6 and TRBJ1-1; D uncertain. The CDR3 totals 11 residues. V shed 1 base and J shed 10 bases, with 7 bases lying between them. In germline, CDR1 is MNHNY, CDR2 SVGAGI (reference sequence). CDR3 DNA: TGTGCCAGCAGTTACTTGGAAGGAGCTTTCTTT. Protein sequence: CASSYLEGAFF.

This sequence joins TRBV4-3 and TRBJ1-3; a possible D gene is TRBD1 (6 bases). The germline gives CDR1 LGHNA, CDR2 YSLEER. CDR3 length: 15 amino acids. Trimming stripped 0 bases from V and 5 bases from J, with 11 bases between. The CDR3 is CASSQDGQGRNTIYF. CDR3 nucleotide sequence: TGCGCCAGCAGCCAAGATGGCCAGGGGAGAAACACCATATATTTT.

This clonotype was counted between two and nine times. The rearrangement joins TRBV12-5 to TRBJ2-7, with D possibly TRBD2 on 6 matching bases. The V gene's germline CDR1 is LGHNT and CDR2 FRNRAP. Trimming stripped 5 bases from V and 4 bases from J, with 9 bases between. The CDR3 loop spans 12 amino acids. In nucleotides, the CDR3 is TGTGCTAGTGGTACCGGGAGTTACGAGCAGTACGTC. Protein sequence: CASGTGSYEQYV.

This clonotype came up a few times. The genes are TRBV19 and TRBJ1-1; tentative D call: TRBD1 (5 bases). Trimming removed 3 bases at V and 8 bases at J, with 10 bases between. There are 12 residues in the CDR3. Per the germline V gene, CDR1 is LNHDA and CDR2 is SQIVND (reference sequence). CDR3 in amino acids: CASSIEGREAFF. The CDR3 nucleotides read TGTGCCAGTAGTATCGAGGGGCGAGAAGCTTTCTTT.

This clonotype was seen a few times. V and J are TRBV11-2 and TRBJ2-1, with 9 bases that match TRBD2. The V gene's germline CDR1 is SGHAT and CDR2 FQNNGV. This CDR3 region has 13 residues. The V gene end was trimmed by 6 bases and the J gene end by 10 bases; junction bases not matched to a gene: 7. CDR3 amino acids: CASRPLAGVEQFF. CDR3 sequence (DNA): TGTGCCAGCAGGCCATTAGCGGGAGTGGAGCAGTTCTTC.

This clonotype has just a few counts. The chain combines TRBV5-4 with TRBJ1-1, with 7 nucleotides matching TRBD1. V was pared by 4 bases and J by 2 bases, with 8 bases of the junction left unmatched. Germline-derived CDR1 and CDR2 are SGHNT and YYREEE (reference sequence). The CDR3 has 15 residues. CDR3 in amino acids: CASSPQGVLNTEAFF. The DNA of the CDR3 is TGTGCCAGCAGCCCTCAGGGGGTCCTAAACACTGAAGCTTTCTTT.

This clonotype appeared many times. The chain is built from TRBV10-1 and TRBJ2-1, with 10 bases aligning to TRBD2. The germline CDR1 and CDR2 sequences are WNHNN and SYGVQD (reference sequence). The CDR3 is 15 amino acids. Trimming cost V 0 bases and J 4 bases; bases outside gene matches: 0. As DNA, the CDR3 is TGCGCCAGCAGTGAGTCAGCGGGAGGGTACAATGAGCAGTTCTTC. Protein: CASSESAGGYNEQFF.